Listed below are T cell receptor beta chains from one sample, sequenced in a study of beta chain features in type 1 diabetes. Repertoires were generated with immunoSEQ multiplex PCR, while TCRdb's copy carries only in-frame clones and drops some. This sample has some 350,000 clones; 9.6% occur once, and the top ten carry over 0.45%. Source material: central memory CD4+ T cells from blood. Receptors originate from a young man with type 1 diabetes. CDR3s include the opening cysteine and the closing phenylalanine or tryptophan. The D gene is left open where the match is weak. Size tells how often a clone was seen (once, few, many) or the class of an expanded clone, and some rows leave it out.

v_call,j_call,d_call,clone_size,cdr3_aa,cdr3_nt
TRBV5-6,TRBJ2-3,TRBD2,.,CASSPRSGSDTQYF,TGTGCCAGCAGTCCGCGGAGCGGGAGCGATACGCAGTATTTT
TRBV28,TRBJ1-5,.,.,CASQGLNQPQHF,TGTGCCTCACAGGGCCTCAATCAGCCCCAGCATTTT
TRBV7-9,TRBJ1-1,.,.,CASSGRQYNTEAFF,TGTGCCAGCAGCGGCCGACAGTACAACACTGAAGCTTTCTTT
TRBV10-3,TRBJ1-5,.,.,CAISEEILSNQPQHF,TGTGCCATCAGTGAGGAGATTCTTAGCAATCAGCCCCAGCATTTT
TRBV5-4,TRBJ2-6,.,.,CASSASRAQGANVLTF,TGTGCCAGCAGCGCGTCCAGGGCGCAAGGGGCCAACGTCCTGACTTTC
TRBV7-2,TRBJ2-5,.,few,CASSSLRETQYF,TGTGCCAGCAGCTCCCTCAGGGAGACCCAGTACTTC
TRBV27,TRBJ2-7,.,.,CASSLQGSTYEQYF,TGTGCCAGCAGTTTACAGGGGTCGACCTACGAGCAGTACTTC
TRBV7-9,TRBJ2-5,.,few,CASSLVAGQGGRETQYF,TGTGCCAGCAGCTTAGTAGCTGGGCAGGGTGGACGGGAGACCCAGTACTTC
TRBV28,TRBJ1-2,.,.,CASSFGREYGYTF,TGTGCCAGCAGTTTTGGCAGGGAGTATGGCTACACCTTC
TRBV10-3,TRBJ2-3,TRBD1,few,CAIMGTGTGSTDTQYF,TGTGCCATCATGGGTACCGGGACAGGAAGCACAGATACGCAGTATTTT
TRBV6-5,TRBJ2-2,.,.,CASSYPGSRSGELFF,TGTGCCAGCAGTTACCCGGGTTCGAGGTCCGGGGAGCTGTTTTTT
TRBV7-2,TRBJ1-4,.,few,CASSPYSATNEKLFF,TGTGCCAGCAGCCCGTACAGCGCAACTAATGAAAAACTGTTTTTT
TRBV5-1,TRBJ2-7,TRBD1,.,CASSFPGQGAEEQYF,TGCGCCAGCAGCTTCCCGGGACAGGGGGCGGAAGAGCAGTACTTC